A single sample gave rise to the 25 T cell receptor beta chains below, sequenced in a study of CD8+CD57+ T cells in acquired aplastic anemia. The template for TCR beta VDJ and CDR3 sequence profiling was genomic DNA. TCRdb independently ran MiXCR on the reads; one entry per CDR3 protein. This table holds hundreds of thousands of distinct CDR3 sequences, around 33% found once. Sequencing was done on patients that had shown CD8+CD57+ cell expansion by flow cytometry. The sequenced material came from sorted CD4+, CD8+, or CD8+CD57+ T cells (not recorded which) from PBMCs. These receptors all stem from a human donor with aplastic anemia.

This clonotype was detected many times. CDR3 coding DNA: TGTGCCAGCAGTGAGACTAGCGGGAGCAATGAGCAGTTCTTC. It is translated as CASSETSGSNEQFF. V and J are TRBV2 and TRBJ2-1; 12 positions agree with TRBD2. Trimming at V came to 3 bases and at J to 6 bases, leaving 0 bases not matched to a gene. Germline CDR1 reads SNHLY; CDR2 reads FYNNEI. This CDR3 has 14 amino acids.

About this clonotype itself: Given a much more abundant clone one base away, this may be a read error. The chain recombines TRBV19 with TRBJ1-5; D uncertain. The CDR3 is 14 residues long. V gave up 2 bases and J gave up 10 bases, with 15 bases separating them. Germline CDR1 is LNHDA and CDR2 is SQIVND (reference sequence). The CDR3, as DNA: TGTGCCAGTAGTATAAACCGGGAAGGTTTTCCCCAGCATTTT. It codes for CASSINREGFPQHF.

This rearrangement joins TRBV10-2 to TRBJ2-7, with D tentatively TRBD1 (6 bases). CDR3 length: 13 residues. Germline V gene lookup returns CDR1 WSHSY and CDR2 SAAADI. V was pared by 6 bases and J by 2 bases, with 11 bases between. CDR3 DNA: TGCGCCAGCAGCCAGAGGGGGACCTACGAGCAGTACTTC. Protein: CASSQRGTYEQYF.

This clonotype was counted at least ten times. CDR3 DNA sequence: TGTGCCAGCAGGCAGACAGGGGCTGGAAACACCATATATTTT. Translating gives CASRQTGAGNTIYF. The V and J genes are TRBV2 and TRBJ1-3; the match to TRBD1 covers 8 bases. The V and J ends lost 6 bases and 2 bases, in that order; junction bases with no gene match: 3. The CDR3 length is 14 residues. Germline V gene lookup returns CDR1 SNHLY and CDR2 FYNNEI.

In its sample, this clonotype was seen many times. The V and J genes are TRBV20-1 and TRBJ1-2; D is unresolved. There are 11 residues in the CDR3. CDR1 DFQATT and CDR2 SNEGSKA come from the germline V gene (reference sequence). Trimming took off 4 bases at V and 4 bases at J, with 7 bases between the two ends. As DNA, the CDR3 is TGCAGTGCTAAGCAACCCTATGGCTACACCTTC. Protein sequence: CSAKQPYGYTF.

This clonotype was counted at least ten times. The chain couples TRBV2 to TRBJ1-2, with no clear D. The CDR3 loop spans 12 amino acids. V lost 4 bases and J lost 4, with 7 bases in between. Looked up from germline, CDR1 is SNHLY and CDR2 is FYNNEI. CDR3 protein: CASSVGTYGYTF. The CDR3 nucleotides are TGTGCCAGCAGTGTCGGTACCTATGGCTACACCTTC.

The chain couples TRBV20-1 to TRBJ2-5, with D hard to call. Germline loops: CDR1 DFQATT, CDR2 SNEGSKA (reference sequence). The CDR3 loop spans 13 amino acids. V was clipped by 3 bases and J by 1 base, with 9 bases between them. The CDR3 protein is CSASRQAQETQYF. For the CDR3, the DNA is TGCAGTGCTAGTCGGCAGGCCCAAGAGACCCAGTACTTC.

This clonotype has more than one count but fewer than ten. This chain uses TRBV13 with TRBJ2-7; tentative D call: TRBD1 (6 bases). The CDR3 runs 14 residues. Looked up from germline, CDR1 is PRHDT and CDR2 is FYEKMQ (reference sequence). Trimming shortened V by 5 bases and J by 2 bases, and 13 bases separated the two germline ends. CDR3 protein: CASSHNRVAYEQYF. In DNA form, the CDR3 reads TGTGCCAGCAGCCACAACAGGGTAGCCTACGAGCAGTACTTC.

V is TRBV19 and J is TRBJ2-3; D might be TRBD1 (5 bases). CDR1 and CDR2 (germline): LNHDA, SQIVND (reference sequence). V lost 5 bases and J lost 2, with 11 bases in between. The CDR3 loop spans 14 amino acids. The CDR3 DNA is TGTGCCAGTAGTTCACGACAGTACACAGATACGCAGTATTTT. This sequence encodes CASSSRQYTDTQYF.

The CDR3 reads CASDDRGRADTQYF. The CDR3 coding sequence is TGTGCCAGCGATGACAGGGGCCGGGCAGATACGCAGTATTTT. This sequence joins TRBV6-1 and TRBJ2-3; 8 bases line up with TRBD1. Germline V CDR1 and CDR2: MNHNS, SASEGT. V shed 8 bases, J shed 4 bases, and the junction held 8 bases outside the gene matches. This CDR3 comprises 14 residues.

This clonotype turned up a few times. V and J are TRBV7-9 and TRBJ1-1; D gene ambiguous. The CDR3 has 13 amino acids. Germline CDR1 is SEHNR and CDR2 is FQNEAQ (reference sequence). V was cut by 5 bases and J by 1 base, with 8 bases left in between. CDR3 nucleotides: TGTGCCAGCAGCCGCGACCCGAACACTGAAGCTTTCTTT. Translation: CASSRDPNTEAFF.

For this clonotype: A read error may explain this, as a much larger clone is one base away. The V gene is TRBV4-3, the J gene TRBJ2-7, with D possibly called TRBD1 or TRBD2 (5 bases each). The CDR3 has 16 residues. In germline, CDR1 is LGHNA, CDR2 YSLEER. The V end was cut by 0 bases, the J end by 2 bases, with 14 bases between. The CDR3 bases are TGCGCCAGCAGCCAAGATCAAGGGGACCATACCTACGAGCAGTACTTC. It yields the protein CASSQDQGDHTYEQYF.

Turning to this clonotype: This may arise from a read error, as a much more abundant clone is one base away. V usage is TRBV7-3 and J usage is TRBJ2-2; no definite D call. V dropped 2 bases and J dropped 7 bases, with 8 bases sitting between them. CDR1 is SGHTA, CDR2 FQGTGA, per germline. CDR3 length: 13 amino acids. The CDR3 DNA is TGTGCCAGCAGCTTAGGGGTGGGCGGGGAGCTGTTTTTT. Protein product: CASSLGVGGELFF.

The chain links TRBV3-1 to TRBJ2-5, with unresolved D. This CDR3 has 12 residues. Deletions cut 6 bases from V and 9 bases from J, with 14 bases between. CDR1 is LGHDT and CDR2 is YNNKEL in the germline V gene (reference sequence). The CDR3 sequence is CASSPSSSPQYF. The CDR3 nucleotides read TGTGCCAGCAGTCCCTCGAGCAGCCCCCAGTACTTC.

This chain connects TRBV7-9 to TRBJ2-2, with 7 bases that match TRBD1. Looked up from germline, CDR1 is SEHNR and CDR2 is FQNEAQ (reference sequence). This CDR3 has 19 amino acids. The V segment lost 2 bases and the J segment 3 bases; nucleotides outside the gene matches: 15. The CDR3: CASSLIRGQTTRYTGELFF. CDR3 DNA sequence: TGTGCCAGCAGCTTAATCCGGGGACAGACCACCAGATACACCGGGGAGCTGTTTTTT.

This clonotype appeared a few times. One base away lies a much larger clone, so this may be a sequencing read error. J is TRBJ1-1 and V is TRBV7-9, with D uncertain. This CDR3 has 13 amino acids. In germline, CDR1 is SEHNR, CDR2 FQNEAQ (reference sequence). The CDR3, as DNA: TGTGCCGGCAGCTCCAGTAGGGTCACTGAAGCTTTCTTT. Its translation: CAGSSSRVTEAFF.

This clonotype was seen many times. The chain is built from TRBV29-1 and TRBJ2-1; tentatively, D is TRBD2 (6 bases). Trimming took off 1 base at V and 3 bases at J, with 10 bases between the two ends. Germline CDR1 SQVTM, CDR2 ANQGSEA. The CDR3 covers 14 residues. In DNA form, the CDR3 reads TGCAGCGTTGAAGGACTAGATTTCTACAATGAGCAGTTCTTC. It codes for CSVEGLDFYNEQFF.

On this clonotype itself: A much larger clone lies one base from this, so it may be a read error. Lacking the conserved final phenylalanine or tryptophan, this CDR3 likely reflects a read error. The chain joins TRBV7-9 to TRBJ2-7; D possibly uses TRBD1 or TRBD2 (5 bases each). This CDR3 is built from 15 residues. Germline lookup yields CDR1 SEHNR and CDR2 FQNEAQ (reference sequence). The CDR3 DNA reads TGTGCCAGCAGTTTAGCGCGCCCAGGGCAGGACGAGCAGTACCTC. It specifies CASSLARPGQDEQYL.

The chain carries TRBV27 and TRBJ1-2; tentatively, D is TRBD1 (6 bases). Trimming removed 3 bases at V and 0 bases at J, with 11 bases between. Germline V gene lookup returns CDR1 MNHEY and CDR2 SMNVEV (reference sequence). The CDR3 length is 15 residues. The CDR3 coding sequence is TGTGCCAGCAGTTTCCGGACAGCAACTAACTATGGCTACACCTTC. The encoded protein is CASSFRTATNYGYTF.

This clonotype was counted ten times or more. Here the CDR3 DNA reads TGTGCCAGTAGTAGGGACTCTAGAGGCCTTGGGAATGAGCAGTTCTTC. Translated: CASSRDSRGLGNEQFF. V and J are TRBV19 and TRBJ2-1, with a weak D call TRBD2 (6 bases). Germline CDR1 is LNHDA and CDR2 is SQIVND (reference sequence). Trimming took 4 bases from V and 7 from J, leaving 20 bases between them. The CDR3 covers 16 residues.

The gene calls are TRBV19 and TRBJ2-7, with D tentatively TRBD1 (6 bases). CDR3 length: 14 amino acids. The V gene lost 4 bases and the J gene lost 3 bases, with 13 bases spanning the gap. Germline CDR1 reads LNHDA; CDR2 reads SQIVND (reference sequence). The CDR3 DNA is TGTGCCAGTAGTAACAGGGATGGACTCTACGAGCAGTACTTC. Protein sequence: CASSNRDGLYEQYF.

This clonotype was counted only a few times. The rearrangement joins TRBV12-3 or TRBV12-4 to TRBJ1-1; TRBD1 is a possible D gene (6 bases). Trimming stripped 7 bases from V and 4 bases from J, with 16 bases between. This CDR3 contains 14 residues. CDR3 sequence reads: CASNPQGRGTEAFF. CDR3 coding DNA: TGTGCCAGCAACCCACAGGGAAGGGGCACTGAAGCTTTCTTT.

This clonotype was found many times. V usage is TRBV7-2 and J usage is TRBJ2-7; D is perhaps TRBD2 (6 bases). V lost 5 bases and J lost 4, with 9 bases in between. Germline CDR1 reads SGHTA; CDR2 reads FQGNSA. The CDR3 covers 12 residues. This CDR3 reads CASSRGGYEQYF. The CDR3 nucleotides are TGTGCCAGCAGCCGGGGAGGATACGAGCAGTACTTC.

The chain employs TRBV4-1 and TRBJ1-6; 7 bases agree with TRBD1. V lost 3 bases to trimming and J lost 8 bases; unmatched junction nucleotides: 7. This CDR3 spans 15 amino acids. Germline V gives CDR1 MGHRA, CDR2 YSYEKL. For the CDR3, the DNA is TGCGCCAGCAGCCAGGCCGAGACAGGGTATTCACCCCTCCACTTT. The encoded protein is CASSQAETGYSPLHF.

This clonotype was observed at least ten times. V gene TRBV2 combines with J gene TRBJ2-7; D possibly corresponds to TRBD1 (6 bases). V lost 8 bases to trimming and J lost 0 bases, with 14 bases between them. Germline V gene sequence: CDR1 SNHLY, CDR2 FYNNEI. This CDR3 is 14 amino acids long. As DNA, the CDR3 is TGTGCCAGCTATTGGGGGCCCAGCTCCTACGAGCAGTACTTC. It translates to CASYWGPSSYEQYF.